One and the same sample provided the 10 T cell receptor beta chains below, sequenced in a study of T cell repertoires in cytomegalovirus infection. The antigens of these receptors remain unknown. Each CDR3 protein gets one entry after TCRdb re-called the reads with MiXCR. Of approximately 730,000 distinct CDR3 sequences listed, approximately 33% were seen once; the top ten hold around a sixth. The sequenced sample was cultured PBMCs, obtained from culture after CMV antigen stimulation. Every receptor here comes from a human donor in good health (CMV status not recorded). Some clones in this sample may be carry-over from other donors' samples.

This clonotype has at least ten counts. The chain couples TRBV7-2 to TRBJ2-7, with D maybe TRBD2 (6 bases). Germline values: CDR1 SGHTA, CDR2 FQGNSA. The CDR3 covers 15 residues. V was clipped by 1 base and J by 2 bases, with 12 bases between them. This CDR3 reads CASSLGRGKTYEQYF. The CDR3 bases are TGTGCCAGCAGCTTAGGCCGGGGGAAGACCTACGAGCAGTACTTC.

The chain joins TRBV28 to TRBJ2-7; TRBD2 matches 13 bases. This CDR3 has 17 amino acids. V shed 4 bases and J 1 base; nucleotides not matched to a gene: 7. Germline V lookup: CDR1 MDHEN, CDR2 SYDVKM. The DNA for the CDR3 is TGTGCCAGCAGTTCGCCTCTGGGACTAGCGGGGTCCTACGAGCAGTACTTC. Its protein product is CASSSPLGLAGSYEQYF.

Points on this clonotype: At one end, the junction sequence differs from germline, possibly due to a read error. V usage is TRBV7-4 and J usage is TRBJ1-3; possibly TRBD1 for D (5 bases). CDR1 is SGHVT, CDR2 SQSDAQ, per germline. The CDR3 runs to 16 residues. DNA of the CDR3: TGTGCCAGCAGCTACAGGCGACGTAGCTCTGGGAACACCATATATTTT. Amino acids: CASSYRRRSSGNTIYF.

The genes are TRBV11-2 and TRBJ1-1; 10 bases match TRBD1. Germline trimming cut 6 bases from V and 1 base from J; bases unmatched to any gene: 2. This CDR3 contains 14 residues. CDR1 is SGHAT and CDR2 is FQNNGV in the germline V gene. The CDR3 DNA reads TGTGCCAGCAGGGGGGACAGGGGGAACACTGAAGCTTTCTTT. It encodes CASRGDRGNTEAFF.

The chain is built from TRBV5-4 and TRBJ1-6; tentatively, D is TRBD1 (5 bases). Trimming stripped 2 bases from V and 10 bases from J, with 19 bases between. The germline gives CDR1 SGHNT, CDR2 YYREEE (reference sequence). The CDR3 is made up of 16 amino acids. DNA of the CDR3: TGTGCCAGCAGCTTTGGGTCTGGGGGGTCAGGGTCACCCCTCCACTTT. This gives the protein CASSFGSGGSGSPLHF.

The chain employs TRBV6-2 or TRBV6-3 and TRBJ1-2; D gene uncertain. The CDR3 extends over 13 amino acids. Deletions cut 2 bases from V and 1 base from J, with 5 bases between. Germline V gene lookup returns CDR1 MNHEY and CDR2 SVGEGT. CDR3 bases: TGTGCCAGCAGTTACGTCCTTAACTATGGCTACACCTTC. Amino acid sequence: CASSYVLNYGYTF.

CDR3 loop: CSARLDRGDGYTF. CDR3 nucleotide sequence: TGCAGTGCTAGATTGGACAGGGGAGATGGCTACACCTTC. The rearrangement uses TRBV20-1 and TRBJ1-2; 9 bases fit TRBD1. The V segment lost 2 bases and the J segment 6 bases; nucleotides outside the gene matches: 4. CDR1 and CDR2 (germline): DFQATT, SNEGSKA (reference sequence). CDR3 size: 13 residues.

This clonotype was counted once. This chain links TRBV9 with TRBJ1-2; D remains ambiguous. CDR3 length: 15 amino acids. Germline-derived CDR1 and CDR2 are SGDLS and YYNGEE. Trimming left V 3 bases short and J 4 bases short, with 16 bases between. The CDR3 DNA is TGTGCCAGCAGCGAAGCGACCGTTTATGGCTATGGCTACACCTTC. Protein: CASSEATVYGYGYTF. The complete variable domain, with remaining parts taken from reference TRBV9 and TRBJ1-2, reads DSGVTQTPKHLITATGQRVTLRCSPRSGDLSVYWYQQSLDQGLQFLIQYYNGEERAKGNILERFSAQQFPDLHSELNLSSLELGDSALYFCASSEATVYGYGYTFGSGTRLTVV.

There are a few counts of this clonotype. This chain links TRBV7-2 with TRBJ1-5; D remains ambiguous. V was clipped by 3 bases and J by 4 bases, with 7 bases between them. Per the germline V gene, CDR1 is SGHTA and CDR2 is FQGNSA. The CDR3 consists of 13 residues. The CDR3, as DNA: TGTGCCAGCAGCTTTGGGGAAAATCAGCCCCAGCATTTT. Its translation is CASSFGENQPQHF.

This chain links TRBV11-2 with TRBJ2-6; TRBD2 matches at 7 bases. CDR3 length: 13 residues. CDR1 is SGHAT and CDR2 is FQNNGV in the germline V gene. V was clipped by 8 bases and J by 2 bases; unmatched bases: 0. CDR3 in amino acids: CASAGAGANVLTF. Here the CDR3 DNA reads TGTGCCAGCGCGGGGGCTGGGGCCAACGTCCTGACTTTC.